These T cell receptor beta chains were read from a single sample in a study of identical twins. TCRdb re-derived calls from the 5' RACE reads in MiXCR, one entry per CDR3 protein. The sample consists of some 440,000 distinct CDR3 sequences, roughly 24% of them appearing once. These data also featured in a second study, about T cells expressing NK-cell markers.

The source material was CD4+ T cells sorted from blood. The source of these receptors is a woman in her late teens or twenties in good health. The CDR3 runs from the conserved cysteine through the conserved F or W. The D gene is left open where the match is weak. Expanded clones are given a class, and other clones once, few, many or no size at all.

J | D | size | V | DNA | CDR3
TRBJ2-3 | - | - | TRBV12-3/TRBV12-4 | TGTGCCAGCAGTCCCAGGTCCAGGGCCACAGATACGCAGTATTTT | CASSPRSRATDTQYF
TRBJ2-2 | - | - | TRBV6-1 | TGTGCCAGCAGCCCGGCGGGCACCGGGGAGCTGTTTTTT | CASSPAGTGELFF
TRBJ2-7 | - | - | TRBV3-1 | TGTGCCAGCAGCCACGCCAGCGAGCAGTACTTC | CASSHASEQYF
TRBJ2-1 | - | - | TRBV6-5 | TGTGCCAGCAGTTACTGGCGCTCCCCAGGCAATGAGCAGTTCTTC | CASSYWRSPGNEQFF
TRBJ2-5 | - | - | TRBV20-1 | TGCAGTGCTACACATCCGGCCCTGGGGGAGACCCAGTACTTC | CSATHPALGETQYF
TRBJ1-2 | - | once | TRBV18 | TGTGCCAGCTCACCTCTGGACAGCGGCTATGGCTACACCTTC | CASSPLDSGYGYTF
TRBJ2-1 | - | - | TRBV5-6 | TGTGCCAGCAGGAGGACATCTTATTTGGTCAATGAGCAGTTCTTC | CASRRTSYLVNEQFF
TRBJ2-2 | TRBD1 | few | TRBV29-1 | TGCAGCGTTGCAGGGGGCGATTGGACCGGGGAGCTGTTTTTT | CSVAGGDWTGELFF
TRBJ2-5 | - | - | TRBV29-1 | TGCAGCGTTGAAGGGTCAGGTCTCGTTCGGTACTTC | CSVEGSGLVRYF
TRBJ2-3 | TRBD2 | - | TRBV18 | TGTGCCAGCTCACCGTTTACGGGGGGGCAAGATACGCAGTATTTT | CASSPFTGGQDTQYF
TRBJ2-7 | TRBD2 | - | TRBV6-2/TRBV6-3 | TGTGCCAGCTACCTTTCTCCGGGACTAGCCGACGAGCAGTACTTC | CASYLSPGLADEQYF
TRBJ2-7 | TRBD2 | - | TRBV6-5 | TGTGCCAGCAGTTACGAGGGCGGGAGGAGCTACGAGCAGTACTTC | CASSYEGGRSYEQYF
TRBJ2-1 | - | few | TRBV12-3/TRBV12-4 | TGTGCCAGCAGTTTAACGTACAGGGGGGGTCAGTTCTTC | CASSLTYRGGQFF
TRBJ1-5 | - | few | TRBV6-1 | TGTGCCAGCAGCTCCCACAGGGTGCGACGCAATCAGCCCCAGCATTTT | CASSSHRVRRNQPQHF
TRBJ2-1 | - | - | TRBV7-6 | TGTGCCAGCAGCTTATACTTGGACAGTTACAATGAGCAGTTCTTC | CASSLYLDSYNEQFF
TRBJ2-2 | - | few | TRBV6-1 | TGTGCCAGCAGACTAGGACTAACCGGGGAGCTGTTTTTT | CASRLGLTGELFF
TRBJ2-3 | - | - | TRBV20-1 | TGCAGTGCTCCGTTGGCAGTAACAGATACGCAGTATTTT | CSAPLAVTDTQYF
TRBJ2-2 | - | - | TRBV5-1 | TGCGCCAGCAGCTTCCCGGGACTCTCGACCGGGGAGCTGTTTTTT | CASSFPGLSTGELFF
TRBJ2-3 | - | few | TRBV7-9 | TGTGCCAGCAGCCCCGGATCCTTCACAGATACGCAGTATTTT | CASSPGSFTDTQYF
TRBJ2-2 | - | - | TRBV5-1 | TGCGCCAGCAGCTACGGGACACAGAACACCGGGGAGCTGTTTTTT | CASSYGTQNTGELFF
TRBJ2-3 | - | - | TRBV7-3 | TGTGCCAGCAGCTTAACTGGCAGCCGCACAGATACGCAGTATTTT | CASSLTGSRTDTQYF
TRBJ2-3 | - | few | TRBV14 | TGTGCCAGCAGGCGTTACCGGGACACAGATACGCAGTATTTT | CASRRYRDTDTQYF
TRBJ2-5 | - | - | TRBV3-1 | TGTACCAGCAGCCAAGCAAGCCGAGACCAAGAGACCCAGTACTTC | CTSSQASRDQETQYF
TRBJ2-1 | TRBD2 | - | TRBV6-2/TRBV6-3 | TGTGCCAGCAGGCTGACTAGCGGCCTCGTTCCCCTTTCCTACAATGAGCAGTTCTTC | CASRLTSGLVPLSYNEQFF
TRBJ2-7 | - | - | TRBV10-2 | TGCGCCAGCAGTGAGTCGAAAGAAGGAAGTTACGAGCAGTACTTC | CASSESKEGSYEQYF
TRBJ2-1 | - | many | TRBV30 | TGTGCCTGGAGAAGCAGTGGGAGGAAGAATGAGCAGTTCTTC | CAWRSSGRKNEQFF
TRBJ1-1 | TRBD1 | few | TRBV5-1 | TGCGCCAGCAGCTTGGAGGCAGGGGGCTCCCTCACTGAAGCTTTCTTT | CASSLEAGGSLTEAFF
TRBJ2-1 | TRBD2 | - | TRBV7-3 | TGTGCCAGCGGATTCAGCGGGGGGTCCAGGGATGAGCAGTTCTTC | CASGFSGGSRDEQFF
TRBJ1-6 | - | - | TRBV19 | TGTGCCAGTAGAGTCGTTAGCTCCTATAATTCACCCCTCCACTTT | CASRVVSSYNSPLHF
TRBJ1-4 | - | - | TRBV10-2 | TGCGCCAGCAGTGATCCACCTGAAGGGGCAACTAATGAAAAACTGTTTTTT | CASSDPPEGATNEKLFF
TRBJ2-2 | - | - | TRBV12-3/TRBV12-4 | TGTGCCAGCAGTCAACAGTCTAGGGAGAACACCGGGGAGCTGTTTTTT | CASSQQSRENTGELFF
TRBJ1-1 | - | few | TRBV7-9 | TGTGCCAGCGGCGGGACCCACTCCAGCACTGAAGCTTTCTTT | CASGGTHSSTEAFF
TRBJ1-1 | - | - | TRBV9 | TGTGCCAGCAGCGTAGCTTGGGGGAACACTGAAGCTTTCTTT | CASSVAWGNTEAFF
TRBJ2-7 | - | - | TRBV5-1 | TGCGCCAGCGGCCCGGGGTCTAGATACGAGCAGTACTTC | CASGPGSRYEQYF
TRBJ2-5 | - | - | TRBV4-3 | TGCGCCAGCAGCCACCGACAACAAGAGACCCAGTACTTC | CASSHRQQETQYF
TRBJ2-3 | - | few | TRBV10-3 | TGTGCCATCAGTGGTGGTACAGATACGCAGTATTTT | CAISGGTDTQYF
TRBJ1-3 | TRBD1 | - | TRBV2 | TGTGCCAGCAAGACAGGGCCTGGAAACACCATATATTTT | CASKTGPGNTIYF
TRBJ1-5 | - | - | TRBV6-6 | TGTGCCAGCAGTTATTTAGTCGCCCAGCCCCAGCATTTT | CASSYLVAQPQHF
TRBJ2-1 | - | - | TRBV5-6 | TGTGCCAGCAGCCCGGGAGTCCGAAATGAGCAGTTCTTC | CASSPGVRNEQFF
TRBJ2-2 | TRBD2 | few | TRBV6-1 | TGTGCCAGCAGGCCTACGGGACTACCCTACACCGGGGAGCTGTTTTTT | CASRPTGLPYTGELFF
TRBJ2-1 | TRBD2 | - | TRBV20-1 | TGCAGTGCTTCGGGACTAGCGGGGTACAATGAGCAGTTCTTC | CSASGLAGYNEQFF
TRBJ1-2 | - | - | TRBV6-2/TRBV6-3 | TGTGCCAGCCCCGGGGGAGGGGAAAACTATGGCTACACCTTC | CASPGGGENYGYTF